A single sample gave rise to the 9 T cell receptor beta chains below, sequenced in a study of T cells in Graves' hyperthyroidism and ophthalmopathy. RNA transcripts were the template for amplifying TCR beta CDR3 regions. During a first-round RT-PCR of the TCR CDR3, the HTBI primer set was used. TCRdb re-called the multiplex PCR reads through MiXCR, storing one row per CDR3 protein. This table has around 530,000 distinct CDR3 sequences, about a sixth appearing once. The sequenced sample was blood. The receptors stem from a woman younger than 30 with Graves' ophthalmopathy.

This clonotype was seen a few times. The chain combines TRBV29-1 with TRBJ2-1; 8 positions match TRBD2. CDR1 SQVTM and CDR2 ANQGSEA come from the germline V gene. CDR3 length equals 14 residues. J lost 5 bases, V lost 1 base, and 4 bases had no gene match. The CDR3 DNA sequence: TGCAGCGTTGAAGGACTAGCGAGAAACAATGAGCAGTTCTTC. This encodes CSVEGLARNNEQFF.

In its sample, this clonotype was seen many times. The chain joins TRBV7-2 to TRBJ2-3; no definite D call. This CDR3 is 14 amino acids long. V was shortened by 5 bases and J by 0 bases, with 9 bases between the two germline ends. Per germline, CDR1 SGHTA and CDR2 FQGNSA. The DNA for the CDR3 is TGTGCCAGCAGCCCCCTCGGTAGCACAGATACGCAGTATTTT. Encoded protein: CASSPLGSTDTQYF.

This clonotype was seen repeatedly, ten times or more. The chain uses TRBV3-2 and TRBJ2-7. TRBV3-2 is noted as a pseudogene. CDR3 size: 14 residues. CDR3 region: CASTSLANSYEQYF. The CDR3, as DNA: TGTGCCAGTACTTCCCTAGCGAATTCCTACGAGCAGTACTTC.

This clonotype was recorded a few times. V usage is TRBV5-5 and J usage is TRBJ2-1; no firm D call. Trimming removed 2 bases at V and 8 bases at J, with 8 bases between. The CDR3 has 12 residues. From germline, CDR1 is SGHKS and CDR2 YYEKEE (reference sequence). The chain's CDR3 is CASSFSRDEQFF. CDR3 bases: TGTGCCAGCAGCTTTTCAAGGGATGAGCAGTTCTTC.

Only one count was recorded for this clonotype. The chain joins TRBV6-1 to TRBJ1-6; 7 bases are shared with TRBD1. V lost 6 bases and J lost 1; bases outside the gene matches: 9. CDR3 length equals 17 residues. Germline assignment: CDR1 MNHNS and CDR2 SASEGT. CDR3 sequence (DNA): TGTGCCAGCAGCCGCAGGGGGGTAGGGTCCTATAATTCACCCCTCCACTTT. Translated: CASSRRGVGSYNSPLHF.

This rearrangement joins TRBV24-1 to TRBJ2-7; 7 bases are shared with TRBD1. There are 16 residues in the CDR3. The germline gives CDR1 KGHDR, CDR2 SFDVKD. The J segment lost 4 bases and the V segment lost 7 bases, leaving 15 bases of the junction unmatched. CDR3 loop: CATSSAARTGGYEQYF. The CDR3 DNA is TGTGCCACCAGCTCCGCGGCGAGGACAGGCGGATACGAGCAGTACTTC.

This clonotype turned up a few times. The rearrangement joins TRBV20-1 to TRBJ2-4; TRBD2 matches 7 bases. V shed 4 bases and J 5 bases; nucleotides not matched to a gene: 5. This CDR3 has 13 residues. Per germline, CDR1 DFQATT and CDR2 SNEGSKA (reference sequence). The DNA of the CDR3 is TGCAGTGCTATAAGGGAGGGTGAAAACATTCAGTACTTC. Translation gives CSAIREGENIQYF.

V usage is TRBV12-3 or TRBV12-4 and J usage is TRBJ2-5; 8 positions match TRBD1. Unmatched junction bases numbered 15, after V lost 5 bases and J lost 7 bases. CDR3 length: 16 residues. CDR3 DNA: TGTGCCAGCAGTCGCGAAAGGGCAGGGGGCCCGGGGACCCAGTACTTC. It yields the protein CASSRERAGGPGTQYF.

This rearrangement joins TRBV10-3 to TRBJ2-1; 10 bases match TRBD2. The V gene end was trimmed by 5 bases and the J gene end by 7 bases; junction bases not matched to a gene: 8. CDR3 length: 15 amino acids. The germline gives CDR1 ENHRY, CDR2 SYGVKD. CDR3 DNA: TGTGCCATCAGTTTCAGCGGGGGGGCCTTGAATGAGCAGTTCTTC. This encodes CAISFSGGALNEQFF.